The present entry profiles one TCR beta chain with its context. Its antigen remains unidentified. The data stem from a study of vaccination and CD4 T cells after COVID-19. Germline assignment: CDR1 LGHNA and CDR2 YSLEER. The V end was cut by 0 bases, the J end by 0 bases, with 8 bases between. The CDR3 is 15 amino acids. An Oncomine TCR Beta short-read assay was used to sequence the DNA from cultured CD4+ T cells. MiXCR was run by TCRdb on the PCR reads, yielding one entry per CDR3 protein. The data hold roughly 18,000 distinct CDR3 sequences, with around 50% observed a single time. Time point given: late sampling 161 to 241 days after vaccination in three convalescent patients. The treatment: approximately nine-day PBMC culture with coronavirus spike peptide pools or control peptides (ViraFEST assay).

Sample: CD4+ T cells from blood, cultured in vitro, taken about 7 months after SARS-CoV-2 vaccination. The chain couples TRBV4-3 to TRBJ1-1; no definite D call. This TCR came from a human donor who had recovered from COVID-19. The CDR3: CASSQEFTVNTEAFF. CDR3 nucleotide sequence: TGCGCCAGCAGCCAAGAGTTCACCGTGAACACTGAAGCTTTCTTT.